The 9 T cell receptor beta chains below all came from one sample that was sequenced in a study of T cell changes during pregnancy in multiple sclerosis. Clones were read by immunoSEQ multiplex PCR, and TCRdb kept only the in-frame ones, dropping some. The sample contains about 45,000 clones, roughly 90% of which appear only once. The sample was CD8+ T cells from peripheral blood mononuclear cells, taken in the second trimester of pregnancy. The receptor set was obtained from a female donor with multiple sclerosis, enrolled in a pregnancy study.

The chain has TRBV7-8 and TRBJ2-1; possible D gene TRBD1, 6 bases. Germline V lookup: CDR1 SGHVS, CDR2 FQNEAQ. The CDR3 has 15 residues. Trimming took off 5 bases at V and 4 bases at J, with 15 bases between the two ends. The CDR3 coding sequence is TGTGCCAGCAGCCGAAGAGGAGGACAGTACAATGAGCAGTTCTTC. Its translation is CASSRRGGQYNEQFF.

The rearrangement links TRBV5-1 to TRBJ2-7; D perhaps matches TRBD1 (6 bases). The CDR3 contains 15 residues. Looked up from germline, CDR1 is SGHRS and CDR2 is YFSETQ. The V and J ends lost 4 bases and 3 bases respectively, with 17 bases between them. This CDR3 is CASSQTTGYDYEQYF. The CDR3 DNA follows: TGCGCCAGCAGCCAAACGACAGGCTATGACTACGAGCAGTACTTC.

This sequence joins TRBV7-8 and TRBJ1-1, with D possibly matching TRBD1 (5 bases). The germline V gene has CDR1 SGHVS and CDR2 FQNEAQ. The CDR3 is 15 amino acids. The ends were cut back, 2 bases at V and 1 base at J, with 11 bases in the middle. The CDR3, as DNA: TGTGCCAGCAGCTTATCGCCAGGGCGGAACACTGAAGCTTTCTTT. Encoded protein: CASSLSPGRNTEAFF.

This clone is a singleton in its sample. V gene TRBV12-5 combines with J gene TRBJ2-1; D possibly corresponds to TRBD2 (5 bases). Trimming left V 3 bases short and J 4 bases short, with 13 bases between. The CDR3 runs 15 residues. Germline V gene lookup returns CDR1 LGHNT and CDR2 FRNRAP. CDR3 sequence reads: CASGLRGPPYNEQFF. As DNA, the CDR3 is TGTGCTAGTGGTTTACGAGGGCCGCCTTACAATGAGCAGTTCTTC.

The rearrangement joins TRBV7-9 to TRBJ2-3, with TRBD1 matching over 9 bases. With 2 bases clipped from V and 2 bases from J, the junction kept 8 bases outside the gene matches. The CDR3 spans 17 residues. Germline V CDR1 and CDR2: SEHNR, FQNEAQ (reference sequence). CDR3 region: CASSLSFRQGDTDTQYF. The CDR3 DNA sequence: TGTGCCAGCAGCTTATCATTTCGACAGGGGGACACAGATACGCAGTATTTT.

The V gene is TRBV7-3, the J gene TRBJ2-6; weak D call: TRBD1 (6 bases). Germline V gives CDR1 SGHTA, CDR2 FQGTGA. The CDR3 is made up of 15 amino acids. The V and J ends lost 4 bases and 2 bases respectively, with 9 bases between them. The CDR3 region is CASSSAGAGANVLTF. In nucleotides, the CDR3 is TGTGCCAGCAGCTCCGCAGGGGCTGGGGCCAACGTCCTGACTTTC.

The chain carries TRBV6-5 and TRBJ2-5; no clear D gene. Trimming took off 4 bases at V and 2 bases at J, with 14 bases between the two ends. The CDR3 runs to 15 residues. Per germline, CDR1 MNHEY and CDR2 SVGAGI. The CDR3 nucleotides are TGTGCCAGCAGTTCGGGTTTTGCGGTACAAGAGACCCAGTACTTC. Its protein is CASSSGFAVQETQYF.

Regarding this clone: Other DNA sequences in this specimen translate into the identical CDR3. The CDR3 bases are TGTGCCAGCAGCGTAGGGGGGGGGAATCAGCCCCAGCATTTT. Translated, it gives CASSVGGGNQPQHF. The gene calls are TRBV9 and TRBJ1-5; weak D call: TRBD1 (5 bases). The CDR3 spans 14 residues. Germline CDR1 SGDLS, CDR2 YYNGEE. V was clipped by 0 bases and J by 4 bases, with 8 bases between them. The entire variable domain, with the rest obtained from reference TRBV9 and TRBJ1-5, is as follows: DSGVTQTPKHLITATGQRVTLRCSPRSGDLSVYWYQQSLDQGLQFLIQYYNGEERAKGNILERFSAQQFPDLHSELNLSSLELGDSALYFCASSVGGGNQPQHFGDGTRLSIL.

The chain employs TRBV27 and TRBJ1-1; D unclear. This CDR3 has 13 residues. Trimming stripped 0 bases from V and 11 bases from J, with 13 bases between. Germline CDR1 and CDR2: MNHEY and SMNVEV (reference sequence). CDR3 nucleotides: TGTGCCAGCAGTTTATCGGGCCCCAGCACGGCTTTCTTT. Translation gives CASSLSGPSTAFF.